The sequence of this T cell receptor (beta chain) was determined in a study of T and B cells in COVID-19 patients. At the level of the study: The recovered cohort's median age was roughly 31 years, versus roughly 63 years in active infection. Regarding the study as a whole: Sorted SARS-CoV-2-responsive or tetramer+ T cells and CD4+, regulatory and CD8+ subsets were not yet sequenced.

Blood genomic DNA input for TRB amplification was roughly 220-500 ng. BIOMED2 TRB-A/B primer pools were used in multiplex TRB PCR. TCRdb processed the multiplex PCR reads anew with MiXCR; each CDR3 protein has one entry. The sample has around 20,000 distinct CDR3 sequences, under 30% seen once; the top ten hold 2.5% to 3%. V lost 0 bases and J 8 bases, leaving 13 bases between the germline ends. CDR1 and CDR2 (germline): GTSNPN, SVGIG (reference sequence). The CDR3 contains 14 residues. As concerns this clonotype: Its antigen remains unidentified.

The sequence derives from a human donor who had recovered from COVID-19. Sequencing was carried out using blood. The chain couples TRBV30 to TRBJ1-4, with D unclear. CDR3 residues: CAWSVSGSGEKLFF. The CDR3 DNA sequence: TGTGCCTGGAGTGTATCAGGTTCGGGAGAAAAACTGTTTTTT.